This TCR beta chain comes out of a study of blood T cell repertoires in COVID-19. Turning to the study itself: Acute and convalescent COVID-19 specimens originated in the United States, Italy and Spain. T cells, B-cell-depleted T cells, or PBMCs supplied cDNA or gDNA.

Original analysis: Using reference gene primer amplification, nucleated cell counts were estimated. Only in-frame clones appear in the TCRdb table, and some are missing; sequencing was by immunoSEQ multiplex PCR. Clone size and the V and J calls come from that table; the DNA yielded D and trimming. Of about 340,000 clones listed, around 83% are singletons. The receptor's source is a man aged 25 to 45 with active or convalescent COVID-19. Source material: peripheral blood.

CDR3 region: CASNQLAGGRGTGELFF. In DNA form, the CDR3 reads TGTGCCAGTAATCAACTAGCGGGAGGGCGAGGCACCGGGGAGCTGTTTTTT. The V gene is TRBV19, the J gene TRBJ2-2, with 13 bases that match TRBD2. The CDR3 has 17 residues. Trimming took 7 bases from V and 4 from J; bases not matched to a gene: 9. Germline V lookup: CDR1 LNHDA, CDR2 SQIVND (reference sequence).